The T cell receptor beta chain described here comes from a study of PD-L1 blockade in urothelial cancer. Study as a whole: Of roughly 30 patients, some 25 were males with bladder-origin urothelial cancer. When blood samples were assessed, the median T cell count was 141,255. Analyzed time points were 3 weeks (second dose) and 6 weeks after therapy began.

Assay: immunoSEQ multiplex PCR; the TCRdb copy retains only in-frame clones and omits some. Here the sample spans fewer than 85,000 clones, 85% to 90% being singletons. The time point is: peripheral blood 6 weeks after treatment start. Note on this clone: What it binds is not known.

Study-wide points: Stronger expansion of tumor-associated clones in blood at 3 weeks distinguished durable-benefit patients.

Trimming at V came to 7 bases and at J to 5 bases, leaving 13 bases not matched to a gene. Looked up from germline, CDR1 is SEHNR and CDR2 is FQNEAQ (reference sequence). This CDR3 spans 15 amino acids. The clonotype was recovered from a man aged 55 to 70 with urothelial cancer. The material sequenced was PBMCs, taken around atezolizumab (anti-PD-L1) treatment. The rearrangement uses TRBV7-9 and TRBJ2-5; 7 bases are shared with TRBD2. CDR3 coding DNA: TGTGCCAGCAATATTGGGGGGACGGGAGGCGAGACCCAGTACTTC. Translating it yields CASNIGGTGGETQYF.